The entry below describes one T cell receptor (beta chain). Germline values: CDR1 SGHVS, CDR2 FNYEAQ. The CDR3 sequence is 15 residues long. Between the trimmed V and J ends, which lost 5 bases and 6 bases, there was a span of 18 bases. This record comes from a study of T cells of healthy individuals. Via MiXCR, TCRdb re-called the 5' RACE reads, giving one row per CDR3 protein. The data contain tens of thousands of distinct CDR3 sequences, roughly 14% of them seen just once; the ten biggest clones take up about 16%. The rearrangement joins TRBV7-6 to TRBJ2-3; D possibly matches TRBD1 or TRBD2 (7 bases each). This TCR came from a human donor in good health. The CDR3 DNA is TGTGCCAGCAGCCCAGGGGGGGGGAACGGCGATACGCAGTATTTT. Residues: CASSPGGGNGDTQYF.